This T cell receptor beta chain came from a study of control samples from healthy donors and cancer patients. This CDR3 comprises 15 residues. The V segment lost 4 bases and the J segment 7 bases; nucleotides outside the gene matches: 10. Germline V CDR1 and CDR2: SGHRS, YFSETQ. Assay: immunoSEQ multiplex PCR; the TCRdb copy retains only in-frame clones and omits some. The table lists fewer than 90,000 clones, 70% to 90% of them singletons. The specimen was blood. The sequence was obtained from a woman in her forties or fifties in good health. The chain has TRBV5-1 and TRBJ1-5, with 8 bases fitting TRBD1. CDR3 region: CASSPSWTGQQPQHF. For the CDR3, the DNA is TGCGCCAGCAGCCCTTCTTGGACAGGGCAACAGCCCCAGCATTTT. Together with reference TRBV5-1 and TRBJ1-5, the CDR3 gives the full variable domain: KAGVTQTPRYLIKTRGQQVTLSCSPISGHRSVSWYQQTPGQGLQFLFEYFSETQRNKGNFPGRFSGRQFSNSRSEMNVSTLELGDSALYLCASSPSWTGQQPQHFGDGTRLSIL.